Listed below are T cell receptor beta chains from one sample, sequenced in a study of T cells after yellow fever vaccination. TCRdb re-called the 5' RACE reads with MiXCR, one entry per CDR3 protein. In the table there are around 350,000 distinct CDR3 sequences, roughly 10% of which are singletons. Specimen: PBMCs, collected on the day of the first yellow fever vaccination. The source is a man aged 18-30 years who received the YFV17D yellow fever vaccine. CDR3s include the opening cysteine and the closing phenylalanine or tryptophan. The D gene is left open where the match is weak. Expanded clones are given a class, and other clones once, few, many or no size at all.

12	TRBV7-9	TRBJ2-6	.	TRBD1	TGTGCCAGCAGCTCGTCCCCGGGACAGGGGTCTTTC	CASSSSPGQGSF
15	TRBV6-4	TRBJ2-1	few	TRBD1	TGTGCCAGCAGTCACGGACAGGGCTCCTACAATGAGCAGTTCTTC	CASSHGQGSYNEQFF
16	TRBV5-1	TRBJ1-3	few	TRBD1	TGCGCCAGCAGCTTGGTCGGGACAGCTTCTGGAAACACCATATATTTT	CASSLVGTASGNTIYF
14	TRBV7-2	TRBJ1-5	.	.	TGTGCCAGCAGTCTCGTGCCTAACATGGGAGCCCAGCATTTT	CASSLVPNMGAQHF
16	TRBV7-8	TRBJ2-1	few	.	TGTGCCAGCAGCTTAGCAGGCAGGGTTTCCTACAATGAGCAGTTCTTC	CASSLAGRVSYNEQFF
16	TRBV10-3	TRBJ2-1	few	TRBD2	TGTGCCATCTCAGGGCTAGCGGAGAGCTCCTACAATGAGCAGTTCTTC	CAISGLAESSYNEQFF
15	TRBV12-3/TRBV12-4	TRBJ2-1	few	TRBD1	TGTGCCAGCAGTCCGCCCTGGGACAGGAACAATGAGCAGTTCTTC	CASSPPWDRNNEQFF
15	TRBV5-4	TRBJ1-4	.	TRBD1	TGTGCCAGCAGCCGAGGACAGGGGGCGCATGAAAAACTGTTTTTT	CASSRGQGAHEKLFF
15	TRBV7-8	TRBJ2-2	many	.	TGTGCCAGCAGCTTAGAGGCAGGGAACACCGGGGAGCTGTTTTTT	CASSLEAGNTGELFF
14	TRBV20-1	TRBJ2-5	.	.	TGCAGTGCTAGAAGGCTGCACGACCAAGAGACCCAGTACTTC	CSARRLHDQETQYF
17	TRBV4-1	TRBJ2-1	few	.	TGCGCCAGCAGCCAAAATCCCCAACTGGCGACATACAATGAGCAGTTCTTC	CASSQNPQLATYNEQFF
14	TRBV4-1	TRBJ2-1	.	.	TGCGCCAGCAGCCAAGACCTCGCTAGAGGTGAGCAGTTCTTC	CASSQDLARGEQFF
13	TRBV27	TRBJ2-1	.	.	TGTGCCAGCAGTTCCTTAGGGCTAGAAGAGCAGTTCTTC	CASSSLGLEEQFF
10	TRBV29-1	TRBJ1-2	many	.	TGCAGCGTTTCCCAGAGTGGCTACACCTTC	CSVSQSGYTF
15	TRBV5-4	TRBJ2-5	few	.	TGTGCCAGCAGCTTGGGATCTCTGGGAGGAGAGACCCAGTACTTC	CASSLGSLGGETQYF
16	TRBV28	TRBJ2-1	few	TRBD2	TGTGCCAGCAGTCCCCGTCTAGCGGATCACTACAATGAGCAGTTCTTC	CASSPRLADHYNEQFF
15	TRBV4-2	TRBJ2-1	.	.	TGTGCCAGCAGCCAAGTGGGCGGTTCCTACAATGAGCAGTTCTTC	CASSQVGGSYNEQFF
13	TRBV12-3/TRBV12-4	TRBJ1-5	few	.	TGTGCCAGCAGTTTCAGGGGCCAACAGCCCCAGCATTTT	CASSFRGQQPQHF
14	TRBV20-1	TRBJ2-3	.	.	TGCAGTGCTTCCCAGGGGGGCGGCACAGATACGCAGTATTTT	CSASQGGGTDTQYF
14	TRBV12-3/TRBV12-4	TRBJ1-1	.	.	TGTGCCAGCAGTTTAGCCGACTGGAACACTGAAGCTTTCTTT	CASSLADWNTEAFF
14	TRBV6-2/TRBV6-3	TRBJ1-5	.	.	TGTGCCATTCGAAAGCGGCAGTCCAATCAGCCCCAGCATTTT	CAIRKRQSNQPQHF
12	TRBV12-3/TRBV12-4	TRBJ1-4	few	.	TGTGCCATCGGGAATCTCTATGAAAAACTGTTTTTT	CAIGNLYEKLFF
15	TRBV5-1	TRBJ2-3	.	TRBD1	TGCGCCAGCAGCTTGGAGGGGACAGGTACGAATACGCAGTATTTT	CASSLEGTGTNTQYF
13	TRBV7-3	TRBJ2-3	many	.	TGTGCCAGCAGCTTTAGCGGCACAGATACGCAGTATTTT	CASSFSGTDTQYF
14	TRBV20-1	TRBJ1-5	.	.	TGCAGTGCTGCCGGGACAAAGTTCCGCCAGCCCCAGCATTTT	CSAAGTKFRQPQHF
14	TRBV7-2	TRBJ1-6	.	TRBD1	TGTGCCAGCAGCTTAGACAGGGGGCGGTCACCCCTCCACTTT	CASSLDRGRSPLHF
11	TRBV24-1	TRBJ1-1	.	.	TGTGCCACCAGTGAGGGTTTGTCGGCTTTCTTT	CATSEGLSAFF
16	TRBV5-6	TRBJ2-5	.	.	TGTGCCAGCAGCCCGCCCGGGAGCAGGCGTCAAGAGACCCAGTACTTC	CASSPPGSRRQETQYF
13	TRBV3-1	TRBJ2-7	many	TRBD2	TGTGCCAGCAGGAGCCGGGGGGTCTACGAGCAGTACTTC	CASRSRGVYEQYF
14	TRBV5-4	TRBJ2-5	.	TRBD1	TGTGCCAGCAGCTTCGAGGGGGCTGGGGAGACCCAGTACTTC	CASSFEGAGETQYF
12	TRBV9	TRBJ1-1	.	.	TGTGCCAGCAGCACATTTGGACAGGAAGCTTTCTTT	CASSTFGQEAFF
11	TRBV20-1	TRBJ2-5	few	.	TGCAGTGCTACCCCAACCGAGACCCAGTACTTC	CSATPTETQYF
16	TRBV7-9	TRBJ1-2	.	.	TGTGCCAGCAGCTTAGCGGCCACGGGGGATAACTATGGCTACACCTTC	CASSLAATGDNYGYTF